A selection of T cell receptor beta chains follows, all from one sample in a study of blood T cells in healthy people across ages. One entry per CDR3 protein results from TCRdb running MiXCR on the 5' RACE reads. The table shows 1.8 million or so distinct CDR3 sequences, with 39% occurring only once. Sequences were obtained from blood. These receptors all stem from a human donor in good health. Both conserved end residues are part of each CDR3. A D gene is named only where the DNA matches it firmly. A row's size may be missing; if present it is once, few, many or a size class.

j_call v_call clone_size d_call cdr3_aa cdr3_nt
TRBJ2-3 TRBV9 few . CASSITTWGSGEDTQYF TGTGCCAGCAGCATAACAACGTGGGGCAGTGGGGAGGATACGCAGTATTTT
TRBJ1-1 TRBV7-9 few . CASIKSAEAFF TGTGCCAGCATCAAGAGCGCTGAAGCTTTCTTT
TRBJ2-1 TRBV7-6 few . CASSLNLNRETQFF TGTGCCAGCAGCTTAAACCTAAACCGAGAGACCCAGTTCTTC
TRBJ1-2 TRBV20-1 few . CSARRPTPDTGYTF TGCAGTGCTAGACGACCAACCCCCGATACAGGCTACACCTTC
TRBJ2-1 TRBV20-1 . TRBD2 CSARDPAGGQYNEQFF TGCAGTGCTAGAGATCCAGCGGGGGGCCAGTACAATGAGCAGTTCTTC
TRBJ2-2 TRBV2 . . CASRDSGELFF TGTGCCAGCAGGGACAGCGGGGAGCTGTTTTTT
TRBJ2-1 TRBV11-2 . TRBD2 CASSLEFAGDNEQFF TGTGCCAGCAGCTTAGAGTTTGCGGGAGACAATGAGCAGTTCTTC
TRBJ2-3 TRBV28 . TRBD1 CALDRGASQYF TGTGCGCTAGACAGGGGGGCGTCGCAGTATTTT
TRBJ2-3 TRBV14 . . CASSQGSRSTDTQYF TGTGCCAGCAGCCAAGGTTCCAGGAGCACAGATACGCAGTATTTT
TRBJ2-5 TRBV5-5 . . CASSSGLTQETQYF TGTGCCAGCAGCTCCGGACTTACCCAAGAGACCCAGTACTTC
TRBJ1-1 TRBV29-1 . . CSVTTENTEAFF TGCAGCGTTACGACAGAGAACACTGAAGCTTTCTTT
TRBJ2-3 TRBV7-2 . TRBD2 CASSSSGETDTQYF TGTGCCAGCAGCTCTAGCGGGGAAACAGATACGCAGTATTTT
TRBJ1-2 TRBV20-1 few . CSAPRSRGGVGYGYTF TGCAGTGCCCCGAGATCAAGGGGGGGCGTAGGCTATGGCTACACCTTC
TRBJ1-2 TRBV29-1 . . CSVRRSLPWGGYTF TGCAGCGTCCGGAGAAGTCTACCGTGGGGCGGCTACACCTTC
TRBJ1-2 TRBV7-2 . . CASSPTGQLNYGYTF TGTGCCAGCAGCCCCACAGGACAGCTTAACTATGGCTACACCTTC
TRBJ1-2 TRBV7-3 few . CASSLTRGAVYGYTF TGTGCCAGCAGCTTAACGAGGGGGGCCGTCTATGGCTACACCTTC
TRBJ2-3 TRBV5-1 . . CASSLKGDAFARDTQYF TGCGCCAGCAGCTTGAAGGGGGACGCCTTTGCAAGGGATACGCAGTATTTT
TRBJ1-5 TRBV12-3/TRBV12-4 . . CASSLHWKTDGQASWGQPQHF TGTGCCAGCAGTTTACACTGGAAAACGGACGGCCAGGCCTCTTGGGGTCAGCCCCAGCATTTT
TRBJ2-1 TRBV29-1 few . CSLSPSYNEQFF TGCAGCCTCAGTCCCTCCTACAATGAGCAGTTCTTC
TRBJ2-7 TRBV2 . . CASGRDFQSYEQYF TGTGCCAGCGGCCGGGACTTCCAGTCCTACGAGCAGTACTTC
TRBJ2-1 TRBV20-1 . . CSAAGTANSYEQFF TGCAGTGCTGCTGGGACGGCGAACTCCTACGAGCAGTTCTTC
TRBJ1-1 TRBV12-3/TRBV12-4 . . CASSLVFGANTEAFF TGTGCCAGCAGTTTAGTTTTTGGGGCGAACACTGAAGCTTTCTTT
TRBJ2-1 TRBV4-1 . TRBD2 CASSPNLFGPAGRYNEQFF TGCGCCAGCAGCCCGAACCTCTTCGGACCAGCGGGGAGATACAATGAGCAGTTCTTC
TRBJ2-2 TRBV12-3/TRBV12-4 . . CASSLEGWTGELFF TGTGCCAGCAGCCTAGAAGGGTGGACCGGGGAGCTGTTTTTT
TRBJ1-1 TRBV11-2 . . CTSSLEVTTEAFF TGTACCAGCAGCTTAGAGGTTACCACTGAAGCTTTCTTT
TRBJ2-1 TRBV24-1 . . CATSDPSAAIHNEQFF TGTGCCACCAGTGACCCCTCAGCGGCCATCCATAATGAGCAGTTCTTC
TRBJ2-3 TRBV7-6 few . CASSLGVGAGATSTDTQYF TGTGCCAGCAGCTTAGGGGTAGGGGCCGGCGCGACATCCACAGATACGCAGTATTTT
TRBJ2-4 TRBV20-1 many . CSAILDGAKNIQYF TGCAGTGCCATACTGGACGGAGCCAAAAACATTCAGTACTTC
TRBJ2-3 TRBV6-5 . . CASSYSGEGSDTQYF TGTGCCAGCAGTTACTCGGGCGAGGGCTCGGATACGCAGTATTTT
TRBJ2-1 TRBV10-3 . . CAISESGSDKYNEQFF TGTGCCATCAGTGAGTCGGGGAGCGACAAGTACAATGAGCAGTTCTTC
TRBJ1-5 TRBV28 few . CASSFSGWTHYSNQPQHF TGTGCCAGCAGTTTTTCAGGATGGACTCATTATAGCAATCAGCCCCAGCATTTT
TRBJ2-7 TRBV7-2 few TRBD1 CASSLDYWDRNYEQYF TGTGCCAGCAGCTTAGATTACTGGGACAGGAACTACGAGCAGTACTTC
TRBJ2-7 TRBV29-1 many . CSVEERNSYEQYF TGCAGCGTTGAGGAGAGAAATTCCTACGAGCAGTACTTC
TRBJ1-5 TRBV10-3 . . CATWGSRNQPQHF TGTGCCACCTGGGGCAGCCGAAATCAGCCCCAGCATTTT
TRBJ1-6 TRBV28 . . CASSKPGPQTLHF TGTGCCAGCAGTAAACCGGGACCGCAGACCCTCCACTTT
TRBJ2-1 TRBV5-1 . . CASSVELYNEQFF TGCGCCAGCAGCGTAGAACTATACAATGAGCAGTTCTTC
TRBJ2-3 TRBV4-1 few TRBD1 CASSQDRDRETGTQYF TGCGCCAGCAGCCAAGATAGAGACAGGGAAACAGGTACGCAGTATTTT
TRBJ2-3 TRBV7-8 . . CASTRQGGRGDTQYF TGTGCCAGCACCCGACAAGGGGGGCGTGGGGATACGCAGTATTTT
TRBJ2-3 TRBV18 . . CASSRVGADTQYF TGTGCCAGCTCACGCGTGGGGGCAGATACGCAGTATTTT
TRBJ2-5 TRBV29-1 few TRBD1 CSGLQGAQETQYF TGCAGCGGTCTCCAGGGGGCCCAAGAGACCCAGTACTTC
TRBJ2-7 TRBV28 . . CASTGSQGGSEQYF TGTGCCAGCACCGGAAGCCAGGGGGGATCCGAGCAGTACTTC
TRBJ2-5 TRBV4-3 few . CASSQDLFLAEQYF TGCGCCAGCAGCCAAGATCTGTTTCTGGCGGAGCAGTACTTC
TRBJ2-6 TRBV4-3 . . CARAVQFRTGANVLTF TGCGCCAGGGCGGTGCAGTTTAGAACTGGGGCCAACGTCCTGACTTTC
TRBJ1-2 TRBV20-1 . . CSASNPEANYGYTF TGCAGTGCTAGTAACCCCGAAGCTAACTATGGCTACACCTTC
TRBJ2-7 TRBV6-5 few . CASSPLEDYYERYF TGTGCCAGCAGTCCCCTCGAAGATTACTACGAGCGGTACTTC
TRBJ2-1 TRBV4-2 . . CASSQDRTDLYNEQFF TGTGCCAGCAGCCAAGACCGGACTGACCTCTACAATGAGCAGTTCTTC
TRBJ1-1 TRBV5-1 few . CASRRGGTPSEAFF TGCGCCAGCAGACGTGGGGGAACCCCTTCTGAAGCTTTCTTT
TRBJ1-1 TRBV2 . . CASKVSVITEAFF TGTGCCAGCAAGGTTTCAGTGATCACTGAAGCTTTCTTT
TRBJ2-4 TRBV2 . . CASSDTSAKNIQYF TGTGCCAGCTCCGACACGAGCGCCAAAAACATTCAGTACTTC